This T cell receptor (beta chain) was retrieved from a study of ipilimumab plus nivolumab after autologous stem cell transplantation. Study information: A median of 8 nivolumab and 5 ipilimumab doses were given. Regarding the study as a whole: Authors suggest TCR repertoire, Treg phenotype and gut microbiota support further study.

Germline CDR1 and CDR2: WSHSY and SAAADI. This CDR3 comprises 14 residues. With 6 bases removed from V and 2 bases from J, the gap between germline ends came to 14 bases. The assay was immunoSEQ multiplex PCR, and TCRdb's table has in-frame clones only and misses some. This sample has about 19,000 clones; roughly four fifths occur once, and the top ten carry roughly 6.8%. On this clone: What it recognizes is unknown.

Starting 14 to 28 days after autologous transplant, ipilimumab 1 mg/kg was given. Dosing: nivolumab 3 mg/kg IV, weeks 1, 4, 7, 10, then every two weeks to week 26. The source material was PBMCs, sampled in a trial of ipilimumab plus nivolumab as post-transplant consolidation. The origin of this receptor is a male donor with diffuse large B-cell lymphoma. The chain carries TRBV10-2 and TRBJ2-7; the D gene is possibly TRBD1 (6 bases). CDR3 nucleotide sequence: TGCGCCAGCAGGTCCGGGACAACAACCTACGAGCAGTACTTC. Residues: CASRSGTTTYEQYF.